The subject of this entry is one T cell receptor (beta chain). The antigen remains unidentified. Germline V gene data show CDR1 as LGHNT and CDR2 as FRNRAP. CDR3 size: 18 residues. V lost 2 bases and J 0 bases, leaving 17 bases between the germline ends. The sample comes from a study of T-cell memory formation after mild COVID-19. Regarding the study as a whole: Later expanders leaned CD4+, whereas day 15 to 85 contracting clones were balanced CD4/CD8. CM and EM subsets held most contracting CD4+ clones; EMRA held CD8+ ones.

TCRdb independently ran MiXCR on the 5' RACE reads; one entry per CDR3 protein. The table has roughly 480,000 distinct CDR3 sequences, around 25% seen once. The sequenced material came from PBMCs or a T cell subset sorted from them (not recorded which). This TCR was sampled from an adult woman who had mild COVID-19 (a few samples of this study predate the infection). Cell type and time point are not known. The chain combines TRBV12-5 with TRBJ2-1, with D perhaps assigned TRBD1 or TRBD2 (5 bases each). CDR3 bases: TGTGCTAGTGGTTTGAGGAGTGGTTCGGGGCGCTCCTACAATGAGCAGTTCTTC. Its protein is CASGLRSGSGRSYNEQFF.